This TCR beta chain was captured by sequencing in a study of T cell responses to AZD1222 COVID-19 vaccine. Whole-study context: Pooling of second doses given at about 4 or about 12 weeks was done.

The CDR3 loop spans 15 amino acids. V was shortened by 3 bases and J by 3 bases, with 15 bases between the two germline ends. The germline V gene has CDR1 LNHDA and CDR2 SQIVND (reference sequence). Sequencing used immunoSEQ multiplex PCR; TCRdb keeps in-frame clones, though not all of them. This table holds around 140,000 clones, 75% to 90% found once. Points from the study as a whole: Unmutated variant regions are reportedly targeted by nearly half of spike-specific TCRs. Every sample of the repertoires postdated the peak T cell response.

Of note for this clone: Its antigen is not identified.

This chain joins TRBV19 and TRBJ2-7; maybe TRBD2 (6 bases). This sequence originates from an adult in good health. This specimen consisted of peripheral blood, obtained on day 0 of AZD1222 vaccination. The CDR3, as DNA: TGTGCCAGTAGTATCCAGACTAGTGTAATCTACGAGCAGTACTTC. This codes for CASSIQTSVIYEQYF.